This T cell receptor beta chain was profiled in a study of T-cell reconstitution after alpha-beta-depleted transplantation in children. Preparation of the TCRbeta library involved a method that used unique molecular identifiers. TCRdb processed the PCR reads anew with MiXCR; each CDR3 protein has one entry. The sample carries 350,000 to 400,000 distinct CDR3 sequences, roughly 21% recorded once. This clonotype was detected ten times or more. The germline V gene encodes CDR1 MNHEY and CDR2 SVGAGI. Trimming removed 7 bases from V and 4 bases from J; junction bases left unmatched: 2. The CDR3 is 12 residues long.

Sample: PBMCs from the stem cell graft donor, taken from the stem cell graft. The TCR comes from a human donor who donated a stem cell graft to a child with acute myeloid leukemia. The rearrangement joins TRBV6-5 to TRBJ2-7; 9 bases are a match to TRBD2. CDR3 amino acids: CASKTSGYEQYF. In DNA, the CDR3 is TGTGCCAGCAAGACTAGCGGATACGAGCAGTACTTC.